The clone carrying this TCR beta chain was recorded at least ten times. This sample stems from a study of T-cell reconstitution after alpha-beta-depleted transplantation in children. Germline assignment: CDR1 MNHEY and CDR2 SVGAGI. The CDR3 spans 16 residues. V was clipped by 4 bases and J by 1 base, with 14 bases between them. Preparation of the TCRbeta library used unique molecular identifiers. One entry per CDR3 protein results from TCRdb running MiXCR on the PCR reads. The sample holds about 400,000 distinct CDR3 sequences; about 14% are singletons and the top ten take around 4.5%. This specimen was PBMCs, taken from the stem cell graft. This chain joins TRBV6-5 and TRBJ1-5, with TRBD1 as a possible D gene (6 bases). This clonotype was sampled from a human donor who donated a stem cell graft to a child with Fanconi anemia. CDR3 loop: CASSLYRVGSNQPQHF. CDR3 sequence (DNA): TGTGCCAGCAGTTTATACAGGGTTGGGAGCAATCAGCCCCAGCATTTT.